Following are 29 T cell receptor beta chains from one sample sequenced in a study of T cells after yellow fever vaccination (dated by TCRdb to between 2018 and 2021). The treatment or condition label of this sample denotes: live attenuated yellow fever vaccine strain. Preparation of the library involved 5' RACE. Sequencer: Illumina HiSeq 2500. Through fastp at Q25 and MiXCR, TCRdb rebuilt clones from the public reads, retaining in-frame beta chains. Identical CDR3 protein sequences are pooled into one entry, listed with their most common genes and DNA. The sample yields around 610,000 distinct CDR3 sequences; around an eighth were counted once. The ten largest clones represent around 15% of the sample. The specimen comprised PBMCs, sampled on the day of the yellow fever booster vaccination. The receptors here all came from a man aged 25 to 45 who received the YFV17D yellow fever vaccine.

The chain couples TRBV20-1 to TRBJ2-2, with D possibly being TRBD2 (6 bases). From germline, CDR1 is DFQATT and CDR2 SNEGSKA (reference sequence). The CDR3 extends over 15 amino acids. Trimming removed 0 bases from V and 5 bases from J, with 13 bases in between. In nucleotides, the CDR3 is TGCAGTGCTAGAGAACCGGGAGTCTCTACCGGGGAGCTGTTTTTT. It encodes CSAREPGVSTGELFF.

This rearrangement joins TRBV7-2 to TRBJ2-7, with D hard to call. The CDR3 length is 11 residues. Germline assignment: CDR1 SGHTA and CDR2 FQGNSA. The germline V and J ends were trimmed by 5 bases and 7 bases, with 9 bases remaining between them. CDR3 nucleotide sequence: TGTGCCAGCAGCCACTACAAGGAGCAGTACTTC. Protein sequence: CASSHYKEQYF.

The chain links TRBV18 to TRBJ2-5, with D perhaps matching TRBD1 (6 bases). Germline values: CDR1 KGHSH, CDR2 LQKENI. The CDR3 is 15 residues long. V lost 0 bases, J lost 1 base, and 9 bases lay in between. The CDR3, as DNA: TGTGCCAGCTCACCACCGGACAGACGCCAAGAGACCCAGTACTTC. Protein: CASSPPDRRQETQYF.

A few counts support this clonotype. The chain links TRBV7-2 to TRBJ2-3; 7 bases fit TRBD2. Germline CDR1 SGHTA, CDR2 FQGNSA. The V gene end was trimmed by 3 bases and the J gene end by 4 bases; junction bases not matched to a gene: 10. The CDR3 contains 16 residues. The CDR3 loop reads CASSLASGAVSDTQYF. CDR3 bases: TGTGCCAGCAGCTTGGCTAGCGGAGCGGTATCAGATACGCAGTATTTT.

This clonotype was recorded a few times. This chain joins TRBV5-5 and TRBJ2-1; D possibly uses TRBD1 or TRBD2 (5 bases each). This CDR3 has 15 residues. Germline CDR1 reads SGHKS; CDR2 reads YYEKEE (reference sequence). V was pared by 4 bases and J by 1 base, with 12 bases between. The CDR3 region is CASSGGVVSYNEQFF. CDR3 bases: TGTGCCAGCAGCGGGGGAGTAGTGTCCTACAATGAGCAGTTCTTC.

This clonotype was seen more than once but under ten times. The chain joins TRBV11-3 to TRBJ2-1, with TRBD2 identical over 10 bases. V lost 5 bases and J lost 5; bases outside the gene matches: 6. The length of the CDR3 is 15 residues. Germline lookup yields CDR1 SGHNT and CDR2 YENEEA. CDR3 in DNA: TGTGCCAGCAGCCCACGGACTAGCGGTGACAATGAGCAGTTCTTC. Its protein product is CASSPRTSGDNEQFF.

A few counts support this clonotype. This chain links TRBV28 with TRBJ2-7, with D maybe TRBD1 (5 bases). This CDR3 is built from 13 residues. Germline-derived CDR1 and CDR2 are MDHEN and SYDVKM. V lost 3 bases and J lost 2, with 8 bases in between. The CDR3 is CASSLTVTYEQYF. In DNA, the CDR3 is TGTGCCAGCAGTTTGACAGTCACCTACGAGCAGTACTTC. Looking up the rest from reference TRBV28 and TRBJ2-7 gives the full variable domain: DVKVTQSSRYLVKRTGEKVFLECVQDMDHENMFWYRQDPGLGLRLIYFSYDVKMKEKGDIPEGYSVSREKKERFSLILESASTNQTSMYLCASSLTVTYEQYFGPGTRLTVT.

The chain combines TRBV20-1 with TRBJ2-7; TRBD1 might be the D (6 bases). CDR1 DFQATT and CDR2 SNEGSKA come from the germline V gene (reference sequence). V dropped 5 bases and J dropped 4 bases, with 9 bases sitting between them. The CDR3 is 11 residues long. CDR3 residues: CSARDIYEQYF. DNA for the CDR3: TGCAGTGCTCGGGACATATACGAGCAGTACTTC.

This clonotype has more than one count but fewer than ten. The rearrangement joins TRBV12-3 or TRBV12-4 to TRBJ2-1; D gene unclear. There are 11 residues in the CDR3. V lost 8 bases and J lost 7, with 9 bases in between. CDR3 sequence: CASRIVNEQFF. Here the CDR3 DNA reads TGTGCCAGCCGAATCGTTAATGAGCAGTTCTTC.

This clonotype was detected only a few times. The rearrangement uses TRBV5-1 and TRBJ2-1; D is undetermined. CDR3 length equals 14 residues. The V and J ends lost 1 base and 11 bases respectively, with 16 bases between them. The germline V gene has CDR1 SGHRS and CDR2 YFSETQ. The CDR3 DNA follows: TGCGCCAGCAGCTTGATGAACCCCTCAGGAAAGCAGTTCTTC. It is translated as CASSLMNPSGKQFF.

This clonotype is medium-sized in the sample. This rearrangement joins TRBV2 to TRBJ2-7; possibly TRBD1 or TRBD2 for D (6 bases each). V lost 6 bases to trimming and J lost 2 bases, with 17 bases between them. Germline values: CDR1 SNHLY, CDR2 FYNNEI. The CDR3 contains 15 residues. CDR3 coding DNA: TGTGCCAGCAGATCCCGGGAGCCAGGGGCCTACGAGCAGTACTTC. Translating it yields CASRSREPGAYEQYF.

This clonotype was seen a handful of times. The genes are TRBV20-1 and TRBJ2-1, with 9 bases aligning to TRBD2. There are 12 residues in the CDR3. Per germline, CDR1 DFQATT and CDR2 SNEGSKA (reference sequence). V trimming: 5 bases; J trimming: 10 bases; junction bases outside the gene matches: 6. The CDR3 nucleotides are TGCAGTGCTTCCGGGACTAGCAGAGAGCAGTTCTTC. This encodes CSASGTSREQFF.

This clonotype came up a few times. This chain links TRBV2 with TRBJ2-7; TRBD1 matches at 7 bases. With V trimmed by 7 bases and J by 2 bases, 5 bases remained unmatched. Germline CDR1 reads SNHLY; CDR2 reads FYNNEI. The CDR3 sequence is 13 residues long. The CDR3 sequence is CASIGTDAYEQYF. CDR3 coding DNA: TGTGCCAGCATTGGGACAGATGCCTACGAGCAGTACTTC.

The chain couples TRBV14 to TRBJ2-5, with D perhaps TRBD1 (5 bases). V lost 2 bases and J lost 8, with 15 bases in between. The CDR3 loop spans 14 amino acids. CDR1 SGHDN and CDR2 FVKESK come from the germline V gene. The DNA of the CDR3 is TGTGCCAGCAGCCAATTGACTTCAGGGCCAACCCAGTACTTC. Residues: CASSQLTSGPTQYF.

This sequence joins TRBV6-1 and TRBJ2-1; 11 nucleotides align to TRBD2. V dropped 7 bases and J dropped 8; count of bases not matched to a gene: 10. Germline V gene data show CDR1 as MNHNS and CDR2 as SASEGT. The CDR3 covers 15 residues. This CDR3 reads CASMGTSGSQDEQFF. CDR3 DNA sequence: TGTGCCAGCATGGGAACTAGCGGGAGTCAGGATGAGCAGTTCTTC.

The chain employs TRBV20-1 and TRBJ2-3; D perhaps matches TRBD2 (5 bases). Germline lookup yields CDR1 DFQATT and CDR2 SNEGSKA (reference sequence). Deletions cut 3 bases from V and 2 bases from J, with 15 bases between. The CDR3 sequence is 15 residues long. CDR3: CSASGKGSNTDTQYF. The CDR3 DNA follows: TGCAGTGCTAGCGGGAAGGGCTCTAACACAGATACGCAGTATTTT.

This clonotype has a handful of counts. V usage is TRBV14 and J usage is TRBJ2-1; 8 positions agree with TRBD2. CDR3 length: 17 amino acids. Germline V gives CDR1 SGHDN, CDR2 FVKESK. J lost 8 bases, V lost 0 bases, and 12 bases had no gene match. CDR3 bases: TGTGCCAGCAGCCAAGATCGGACTAGCTTCGATCACGATGAGCAGTTCTTC. This encodes CASSQDRTSFDHDEQFF.

This clonotype was picked up many times. This chain links TRBV7-6 with TRBJ2-7; D is ambiguous. There are 15 residues in the CDR3. The germline V and J ends were trimmed by 0 bases and 3 bases, with 12 bases remaining between them. Germline V gives CDR1 SGHVS, CDR2 FNYEAQ. CDR3 coding DNA: TGTGCCAGCAGCTTAGCGGTCGGGCCCCTCTACGAGCAGTACTTC. Amino acids: CASSLAVGPLYEQYF. Full variable domain (remainder filled in from reference TRBV7-6 and TRBJ2-7): GAGVSQSPRYKVTKRGQDVALRCDPISGHVSLYWYRQALGQGPEFLTYFNYEAQQDKSGLPNDRFSAERPEGSISTLTIQRTEQRDSAMYRCASSLAVGPLYEQYFGPGTRLTVT.

The V gene is TRBV9, the J gene TRBJ2-7; no reliable D call. This CDR3 is built from 15 residues. V was pared by 3 bases and J by 1 base, with 14 bases between. Germline V gene sequence: CDR1 SGDLS, CDR2 YYNGEE. DNA of the CDR3: TGTGCCAGCAGCGAGGGTTCGGGTTTTTCCTACGAGCAGTACTTC. Amino acids: CASSEGSGFSYEQYF.

This clonotype turned up a few times. The CDR3 DNA sequence: TGTGCCAGCAGCTTAACACCGGGACAGGGCGAAGGCTACACCTTC. Protein: CASSLTPGQGEGYTF. The rearrangement uses TRBV11-2 and TRBJ1-2, with TRBD1 matching over 9 bases. Germline-derived CDR1 and CDR2 are SGHAT and FQNNGV. CDR3 size: 15 residues. V lost 2 bases to trimming and J lost 8 bases; unmatched junction nucleotides: 9.

The chain couples TRBV7-2 to TRBJ2-1, with 8 positions matching TRBD2. The CDR3 consists of 16 residues. CDR1 and CDR2 from the germline V gene are SGHTA and FQGNSA. The trim removed 8 bases at V and 4 bases at J, leaving 13 bases unmatched. The CDR3, as DNA: TGTGCCAGCGCTACGCGAGCCCGGGAGGGATACAATGAGCAGTTCTTC. This sequence encodes CASATRAREGYNEQFF.

This chain connects TRBV7-2 to TRBJ2-3; no definite D call. With 4 bases removed from V and 6 bases from J, the gap between germline ends came to 8 bases. The CDR3 sequence is 12 residues long. The germline gives CDR1 SGHTA, CDR2 FQGNSA. CDR3 loop: CASSSIRDTQYF. The CDR3 bases are TGTGCCAGCAGCTCCATTAGGGATACGCAGTATTTT.

The V gene is TRBV4-2, the J gene TRBJ2-7, with 13 bases matching TRBD2. CDR1 LGHNA and CDR2 YNFKEQ come from the germline V gene. V was clipped by 0 bases and J by 1 base; unmatched bases: 9. The CDR3 runs 19 residues. CDR3 sequence (DNA): TGTGCCAGCAGCCAAGATCCCGGGACTAGCGGGACCAGTTCCTACGAGCAGTACTTC. Translating it yields CASSQDPGTSGTSSYEQYF.

This rearrangement joins TRBV20-1 to TRBJ2-7; D is uncertain. Trimming left V 0 bases short and J 5 bases short, with 14 bases between. Germline V gives CDR1 DFQATT, CDR2 SNEGSKA (reference sequence). The CDR3 is 14 amino acids. DNA for the CDR3: TGCAGTGCTAGAGAGAACTTCGACCGGCACGAGCAGTACTTC. Translated: CSARENFDRHEQYF.

The chain has TRBV7-2 and TRBJ2-7; no clear D. CDR1 and CDR2 (germline): SGHTA, FQGNSA. V was cut by 4 bases and J by 2 bases, with 12 bases left in between. The CDR3 is 14 residues long. CDR3 sequence reads: CASSYGPTTYEQYF. CDR3 DNA sequence: TGTGCCAGCAGCTATGGACCCACGACCTACGAGCAGTACTTC. Combining the CDR3 with reference TRBV7-2 and TRBJ2-7 gives the whole variable domain GAGVSQSPSNKVTEKGKDVELRCDPISGHTALYWYRQSLGQGLEFLIYFQGNSAPDKSGLPSDRFSAERTGGSVSTLTIQRTQQEDSAVYLCASSYGPTTYEQYFGPGTRLTVT.

This clonotype was seen only a few times. The gene calls are TRBV20-1 and TRBJ2-7; tentatively, D is TRBD1 or TRBD2 (6 bases each). CDR1 and CDR2 (germline): DFQATT, SNEGSKA (reference sequence). V was pared by 0 bases and J by 1 base, with 19 bases between. This CDR3 spans 17 amino acids. The CDR3 spells CSARDEGGPKRSYEQYF. Written as DNA, the CDR3 is TGCAGTGCTAGAGATGAGGGGGGTCCAAAGAGATCCTACGAGCAGTACTTC.

This clonotype was observed a handful of times. The gene calls are TRBV12-5 and TRBJ2-1, with a tentative D call TRBD1 (5 bases). The V and J ends lost 3 bases and 7 bases respectively, with 10 bases between them. Per germline, CDR1 LGHNT and CDR2 FRNRAP. This CDR3 has 13 amino acids. The CDR3, as DNA: TGTGCTAGTGGTTTCCCGCCAGGGAATGAGCAGTTCTTC. Translated, it gives CASGFPPGNEQFF.

The V call is TRBV6-5, the J call TRBJ1-1; no clear D gene. The CDR3 consists of 18 residues. The V end lost 4 bases, the J end lost 10 bases, and 31 bases lay between the germline ends. In germline, CDR1 is MNHEY, CDR2 SVGAGI. The chain's CDR3 is CASSSLTLSPGVPMGAFF. DNA of the CDR3: TGTGCCAGCAGTTCATTAACACTCTCACCCGGAGTTCCTATGGGAGCTTTCTTT.

This clonotype was counted between two and nine times. The genes are TRBV20-1 and TRBJ2-7, with TRBD1 matching over 12 bases. V trimming: 4 bases; J trimming: 7 bases; junction bases outside the gene matches: 8. This CDR3 has 14 residues. From germline, CDR1 is DFQATT and CDR2 SNEGSKA (reference sequence). CDR3 residues: CSATPGQGAKEQYF. CDR3 DNA: TGCAGTGCTACCCCGGGACAGGGGGCGAAAGAGCAGTACTTC.